One and the same sample provided the 13 T cell receptor beta chains below, sequenced in a study of T cells after yellow fever vaccination. Via MiXCR, TCRdb re-called the 5' RACE reads, giving one row per CDR3 protein. The data contain about 120,000 distinct CDR3 sequences, about 7.8% of them seen just once; the ten biggest clones take up roughly 3%. This sample comprised CD4+ T cells sorted from PBMCs, obtained approximately 40 days after the first yellow fever vaccination. The receptors come from a young man who received the YFV17D yellow fever vaccine.

In this sample, this clonotype turned up many times. The chain links TRBV12-3 or TRBV12-4 to TRBJ2-5; 12 nucleotides agree with TRBD2. V lost 6 bases and J lost 6; bases outside the gene matches: 8. The CDR3 has 15 amino acids. The CDR3, as DNA: TGTGCCAGCAGCCGCCCGACTAGCGGGGGCAAGACCCAGTACTTC. This sequence encodes CASSRPTSGGKTQYF.

In the case of this clonotype: The germline gene is not matched at one end of the junction; a read error may be the cause. The J gene is TRBJ1-1, the V gene TRBV10-2; D is perhaps TRBD1 (5 bases). The CDR3 is 14 amino acids. From germline, CDR1 is WSHSY and CDR2 SAAADI. Here the CDR3 reads CASSEQGMNTVAFF. CDR3 DNA: TGCGCCAGCAGTGAGCAGGGAATGAACACTGTAGCTTTCTTT.

This clonotype was seen many times. The chain couples TRBV4-3 to TRBJ2-5, with TRBD2 as a possible D gene (5 bases). This CDR3 is 17 amino acids long. Trimming took 3 bases from V and 4 from J, leaving 21 bases between them. Germline lookup yields CDR1 LGHNA and CDR2 YSLEER. As DNA, the CDR3 is TGCGCCAGCAGCCAGGACCCGTTAGGAGGAGCGTTAGAGACCCAGTACTTC. Translating it yields CASSQDPLGGALETQYF.

At least ten counts were recorded for this clonotype. The V gene is TRBV4-1, the J gene TRBJ1-1; D gene unclear. This CDR3 is 16 amino acids long. Looked up from germline, CDR1 is MGHRA and CDR2 is YSYEKL. V was pared by 4 bases and J by 1 base, with 16 bases between. The CDR3 nucleotides are TGCGCCAGCAGCCGACCGGGAAAGATCGAGAACACTGAAGCTTTCTTT. Translation: CASSRPGKIENTEAFF.

This clonotype was counted at least ten times. This chain uses TRBV28 with TRBJ2-7; the D gene is possibly TRBD1 (6 bases). V lost 2 bases and J 2 bases, leaving 10 bases between the germline ends. Germline-derived CDR1 and CDR2 are MDHEN and SYDVKM. This CDR3 region has 14 residues. Written as DNA, the CDR3 is TGTGCCAGCAGTTTACCCGACAGGACCTACGAGCAGTACGTC. This sequence encodes CASSLPDRTYEQYV.

This clonotype has at least ten counts. This sequence joins TRBV11-1 and TRBJ2-1; 9 bases align to TRBD1. The junction had 10 bases not matched to a gene; V was cut back by 6 bases and J by 13 bases. Germline CDR1 SGHAT, CDR2 FQDESV (reference sequence). This CDR3 is built from 13 residues. The CDR3 sequence: CASSSQAGQGQFF. CDR3 nucleotide sequence: TGTGCCAGCAGTTCCCAGGCGGGACAGGGTCAGTTCTTC.

Ten or more counts support this clonotype. This sequence joins TRBV5-1 and TRBJ2-1; D ambiguous. The CDR3 runs to 15 residues. Deletions cut 0 bases from V and 0 bases from J, with 7 bases between. Germline CDR1 reads SGHRS; CDR2 reads YFSETQ. CDR3 region: CASSLEANSYNEQFF. As DNA, the CDR3 is TGCGCCAGCAGCTTGGAGGCAAACTCCTACAATGAGCAGTTCTTC.

There are a few counts of this clonotype. The rearrangement links TRBV10-3 to TRBJ1-5; D is perhaps TRBD1 (6 bases). The ends were cut back, 6 bases at V and 6 bases at J, with 15 bases in the middle. The germline V gene encodes CDR1 ENHRY and CDR2 SYGVKD. The CDR3 runs 14 residues. The CDR3 region is CAISAGESGQPQHF. For the CDR3, the DNA is TGTGCCATCAGCGCAGGGGAAAGCGGTCAGCCCCAGCATTTT.

This clonotype occurred many times. V is TRBV7-2 and J is TRBJ1-3, with D unresolved. V dropped 4 bases and J dropped 0 bases, with 10 bases sitting between them. The CDR3 covers 15 residues. Germline CDR1 SGHTA, CDR2 FQGNSA. The CDR3 sequence is CASSSRWVSGNTIYF. Written as DNA, the CDR3 is TGTGCCAGCAGCTCCAGATGGGTCTCTGGAAACACCATATATTTT.

This clonotype was found many times. The CDR3 region is CASSLARENIQYF. CDR3 bases: TGCGCCAGCAGCTTGGCACGGGAAAACATTCAGTACTTC. The V gene is TRBV5-1, the J gene TRBJ2-4; D call uncertain. V lost 0 bases and J lost 5, with 6 bases in between. The CDR3 has 13 amino acids. Germline values: CDR1 SGHRS, CDR2 YFSETQ.

As to this clonotype: This may be a read error, as it is one base from a much larger clone. The J gene is TRBJ1-3, the V gene TRBV15, with a possible D match to TRBD1 (5 bases). From germline, CDR1 is LNHNV and CDR2 YYDKDF (reference sequence). This CDR3 comprises 16 residues. The CDR3 loop is CDAGTGRRSSGNTIYF. The CDR3 DNA reads TGTGACGCCGGGACGGGACGGAGAAGCTCTGGAAACACCATATATTTT. Combining the CDR3 with reference TRBV15 and TRBJ1-3 gives the whole variable domain DAMVIQNPRYQVTQFGKPVTLSCSQTLNHNVMYWYQQKSSQAPKLLFHYYDKDFNNEADTPDNFQSRRPNTSFCFLDIRSPGLGDTAMYLCDAGTGRRSSGNTIYFGEGSWLTVV.

This clonotype occurred many times. The genes are TRBV20-1 and TRBJ1-6; D not resolved. Looked up from germline, CDR1 is DFQATT and CDR2 is SNEGSKA (reference sequence). CDR3 length: 14 residues. With 5 bases removed from V and 0 bases from J, the gap between germline ends came to 8 bases. The CDR3 DNA sequence: TGCAGTGCTCTAGAGAGCTCCTATAATTCACCCCTCCACTTT. Residues: CSALESSYNSPLHF.

The V call is TRBV5-1, the J call TRBJ2-3; 10 positions agree with TRBD1. Germline V gene data show CDR1 as SGHRS and CDR2 as YFSETQ. V trimming: 0 bases; J trimming: 3 bases; junction bases outside the gene matches: 4. The CDR3 has 16 residues. This chain's CDR3 is CASSLAGTGETDTQYF. CDR3 in DNA: TGCGCCAGCAGCTTGGCCGGGACAGGGGAAACAGATACGCAGTATTTT.